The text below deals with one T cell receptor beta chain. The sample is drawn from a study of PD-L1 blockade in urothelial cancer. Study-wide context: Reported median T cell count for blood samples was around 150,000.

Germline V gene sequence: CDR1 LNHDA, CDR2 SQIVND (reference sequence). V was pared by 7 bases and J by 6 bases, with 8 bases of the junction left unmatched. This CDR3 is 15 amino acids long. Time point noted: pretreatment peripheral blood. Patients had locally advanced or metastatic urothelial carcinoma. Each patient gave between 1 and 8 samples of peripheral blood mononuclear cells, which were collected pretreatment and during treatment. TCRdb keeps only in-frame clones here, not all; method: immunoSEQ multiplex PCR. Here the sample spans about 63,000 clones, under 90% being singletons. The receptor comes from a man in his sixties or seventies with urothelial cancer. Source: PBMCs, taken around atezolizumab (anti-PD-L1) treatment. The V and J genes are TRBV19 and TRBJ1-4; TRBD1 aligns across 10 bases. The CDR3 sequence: CASTPGQGRHEKLFF. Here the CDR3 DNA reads TGTGCCAGTACCCCGGGACAGGGGAGGCATGAAAAACTGTTTTTT.